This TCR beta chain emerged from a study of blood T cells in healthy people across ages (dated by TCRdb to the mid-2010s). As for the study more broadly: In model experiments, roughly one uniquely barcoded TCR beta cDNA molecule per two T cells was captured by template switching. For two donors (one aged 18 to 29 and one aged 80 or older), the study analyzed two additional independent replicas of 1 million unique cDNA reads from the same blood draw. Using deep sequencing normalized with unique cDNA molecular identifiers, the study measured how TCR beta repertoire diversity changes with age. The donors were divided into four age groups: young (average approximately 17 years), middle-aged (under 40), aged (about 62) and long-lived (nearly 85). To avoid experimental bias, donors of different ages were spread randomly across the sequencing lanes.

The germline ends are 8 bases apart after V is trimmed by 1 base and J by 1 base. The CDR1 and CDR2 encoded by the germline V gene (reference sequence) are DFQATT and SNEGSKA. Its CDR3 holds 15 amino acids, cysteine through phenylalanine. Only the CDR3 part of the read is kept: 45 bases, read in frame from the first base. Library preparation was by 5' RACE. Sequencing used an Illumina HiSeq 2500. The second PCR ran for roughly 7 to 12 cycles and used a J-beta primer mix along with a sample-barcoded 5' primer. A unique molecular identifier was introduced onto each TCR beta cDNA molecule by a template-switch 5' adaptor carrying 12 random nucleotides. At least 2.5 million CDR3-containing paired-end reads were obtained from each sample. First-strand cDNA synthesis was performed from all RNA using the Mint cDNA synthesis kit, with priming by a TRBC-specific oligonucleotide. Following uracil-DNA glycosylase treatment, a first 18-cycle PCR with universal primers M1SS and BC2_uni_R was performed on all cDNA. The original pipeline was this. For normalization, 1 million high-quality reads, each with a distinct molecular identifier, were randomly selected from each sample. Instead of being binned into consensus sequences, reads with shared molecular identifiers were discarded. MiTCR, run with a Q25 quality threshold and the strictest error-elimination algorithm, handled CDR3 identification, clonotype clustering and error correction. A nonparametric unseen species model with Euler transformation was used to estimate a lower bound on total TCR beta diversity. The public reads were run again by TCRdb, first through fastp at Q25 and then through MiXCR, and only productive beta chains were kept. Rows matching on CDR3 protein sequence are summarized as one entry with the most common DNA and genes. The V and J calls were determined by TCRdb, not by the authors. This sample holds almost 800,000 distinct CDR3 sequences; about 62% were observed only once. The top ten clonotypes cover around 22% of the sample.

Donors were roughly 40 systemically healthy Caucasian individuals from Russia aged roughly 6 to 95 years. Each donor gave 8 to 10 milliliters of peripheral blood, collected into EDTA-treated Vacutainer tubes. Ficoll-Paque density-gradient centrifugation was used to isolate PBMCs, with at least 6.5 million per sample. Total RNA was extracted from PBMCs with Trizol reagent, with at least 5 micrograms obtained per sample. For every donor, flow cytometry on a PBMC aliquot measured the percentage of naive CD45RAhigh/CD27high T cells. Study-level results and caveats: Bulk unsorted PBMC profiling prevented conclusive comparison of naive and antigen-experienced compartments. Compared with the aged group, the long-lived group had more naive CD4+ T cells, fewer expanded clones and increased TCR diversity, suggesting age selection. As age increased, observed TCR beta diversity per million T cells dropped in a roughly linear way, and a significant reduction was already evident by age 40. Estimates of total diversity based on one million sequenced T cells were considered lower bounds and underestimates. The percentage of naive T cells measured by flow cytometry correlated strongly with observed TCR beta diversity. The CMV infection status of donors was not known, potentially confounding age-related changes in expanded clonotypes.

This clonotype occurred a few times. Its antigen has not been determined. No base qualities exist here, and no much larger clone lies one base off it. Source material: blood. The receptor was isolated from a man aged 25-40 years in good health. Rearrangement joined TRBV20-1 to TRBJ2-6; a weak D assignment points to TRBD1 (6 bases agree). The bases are TGCAGTGCTAGAGCAGGGGAATCTGGGGCCAACGTCCTGACTTTC. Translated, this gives CSARAGESGANVLTF.